This T cell receptor (beta chain) was documented in a study of spatial heterogeneity in lung cancer. By frequency in the sample, this clonotype is medium-sized. What it binds is unknown. With the library built for alpha chains, this beta chain is off target and its frequency is not meaningful. Documented time point: sample taken at primary tumor resection. Germline CDR1 reads DFQATT; CDR2 reads SNEGSKA (reference sequence). This CDR3 spans 15 amino acids. V lost 6 bases and J lost 2, with 19 bases in between. General study results and limits: Nonsynonymous mutation counts, ubiquitous and regional, were tracked by the respective counts of ubiquitous and regional expanded TCRs. For expanded intratumoral alpha and beta TCRs, counts tracked tumor mutation counts.

Unique molecular identifiers, one per molecule, were present on every TCR cDNA molecule. TCRdb redid the calling of the 5' RACE reads with MiXCR, one entry per CDR3 protein. Altogether 4,000 to 5,500 distinct CDR3 sequences are present, around 12% being singletons, with the ten largest covering 26%. The rearrangement links TRBV20-1 to TRBJ2-5; D uncertain. This receptor was obtained from a male donor with early-stage non-small cell lung cancer. The sequencing here drew on lung tumor tissue, taken at surgery. In DNA, the CDR3 is TGCAGTGCCGGCAGGCTGGCGGTTAGACAAGAGACCCAGTACTTC. Protein product: CSAGRLAVRQETQYF.